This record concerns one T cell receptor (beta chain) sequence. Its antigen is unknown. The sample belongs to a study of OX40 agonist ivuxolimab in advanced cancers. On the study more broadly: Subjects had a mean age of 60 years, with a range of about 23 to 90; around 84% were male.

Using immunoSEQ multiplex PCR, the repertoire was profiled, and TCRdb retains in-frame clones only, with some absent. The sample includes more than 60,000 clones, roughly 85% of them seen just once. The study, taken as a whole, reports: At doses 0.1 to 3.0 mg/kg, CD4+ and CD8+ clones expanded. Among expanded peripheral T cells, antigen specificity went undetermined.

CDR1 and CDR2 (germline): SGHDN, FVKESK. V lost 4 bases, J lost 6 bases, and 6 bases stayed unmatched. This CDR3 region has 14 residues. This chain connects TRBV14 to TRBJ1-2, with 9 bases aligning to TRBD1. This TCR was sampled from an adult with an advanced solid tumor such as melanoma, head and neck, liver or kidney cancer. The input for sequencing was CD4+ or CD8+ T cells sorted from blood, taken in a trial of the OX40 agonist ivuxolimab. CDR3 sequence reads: CASSPGWDRDGYTF. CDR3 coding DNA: TGTGCCAGCAGCCCGGGTTGGGACAGGGATGGCTACACCTTC.